These T cell receptor beta chains were read from a single sample in a study of blood T cells in healthy people across ages. MiXCR, applied by TCRdb to the 5' RACE reads, yields one record per CDR3 protein. This table holds more than 550,000 distinct CDR3 sequences, 20% to 25% found once. The source material was blood. The receptors derive from a man aged 70-80 years in good health. Both conserved end residues are part of each CDR3. A D gene is named only where the DNA matches it firmly. Clone size is stated in some rows and not others, as once, few, many or a class when expanded.

V	size	J	length	D	CDR3	DNA
TRBV7-9	.	TRBJ2-3	16	TRBD2	CTSSLVGLALTDTQYF	TGTACCAGCAGCTTAGTCGGACTAGCGCTAACGGATACGCAGTATTTT
TRBV24-1	few	TRBJ1-2	15	TRBD1	CATSDTGTGVWGYTF	TGTGCCACCAGTGACACCGGGACAGGGGTCTGGGGCTACACCTTC
TRBV3-1	few	TRBJ1-3	14	.	CASSRIGSGNTIYF	TGTGCCAGCAGCCGAATTGGCTCTGGAAACACCATATATTTT
TRBV5-1	few	TRBJ1-2	15	.	CASGLAGEGNYGYTF	TGCGCCAGCGGCTTGGCGGGGGAGGGAAACTATGGCTACACCTTC
TRBV6-2/TRBV6-3	few	TRBJ2-3	15	TRBD2	CASTDSGRGGDTQYF	TGTGCCAGCACCGATAGCGGGAGAGGAGGGGATACGCAGTATTTT
TRBV19	.	TRBJ1-6	14	.	CAGNDGGWNSPLHF	TGTGCCGGAAATGACGGGGGATGGAATTCACCCCTCCACTTT
TRBV27	.	TRBJ1-4	16	.	CASRGASIPTNEKLFF	TGTGCCAGCAGGGGGGCTTCGATCCCAACTAATGAAAAACTGTTTTTT
TRBV29-1	.	TRBJ1-5	13	TRBD1	CSVGTGRAQPQHF	TGCAGCGTTGGGACAGGGAGGGCTCAGCCCCAGCATTTT
TRBV7-2	few	TRBJ2-4	16	.	CASSFVGRDPKNIQYF	TGTGCCAGCAGCTTTGTTGGCAGGGATCCCAAAAACATTCAGTACTTC
TRBV7-9	.	TRBJ2-3	17	.	CASSLDPIVTARDTQYF	TGTGCCAGCAGCTTAGATCCGATTGTTACGGCGCGGGATACGCAGTATTTT
TRBV29-1	many	TRBJ2-3	15	.	CSVSPGLHETDTQYF	TGCAGCGTTTCCCCCGGGTTGCATGAGACAGATACGCAGTATTTT
TRBV7-8	few	TRBJ1-3	15	.	CASSSRTASGNTIYF	TGTGCCAGCAGCTCACGGACGGCCTCTGGAAACACCATATATTTT
TRBV4-1	.	TRBJ2-7	15	.	CASSQGGTIAYEQYF	TGCGCCAGCAGCCAAGGTGGGACGATAGCCTACGAGCAGTACTTC
TRBV6-2/TRBV6-3	few	TRBJ1-2	14	.	CASSYGKGRAGYTF	TGTGCCAGCAGTTACGGAAAGGGCAGGGCTGGCTACACCTTC
TRBV6-5	.	TRBJ2-2	15	.	CASSYPGGATGELFF	TGTGCCAGCAGTTACCCTGGCGGAGCGACCGGGGAGCTGTTTTTT